The clone carrying this T cell receptor beta chain has a handful of counts. Its antigen is still unknown. The sample originates from a study of identical twins. CDR1 is SEHNR and CDR2 is FQNEAQ in the germline V gene (reference sequence). The CDR3 covers 14 residues. Trimming left V 5 bases short and J 4 bases short, with 14 bases between. Study observations and caveats: Beta out-of-frame twin sharing showed a weaker excess.

Template switching created a universal primer site, and the cDNA included unique molecular identifiers. TCRdb re-called the 5' RACE reads through MiXCR, storing one row per CDR3 protein. The table has 1.5 million or so distinct CDR3 sequences, less than 40% seen once. This chain links TRBV7-9 with TRBJ1-2; D not certain. This sequence originates from a newborn girl in good health. Material for sequencing was cord blood. CDR3 region: CASSTRSASYGYTF. CDR3 DNA: TGTGCCAGCAGCACCCGATCAGCGTCCTATGGCTACACCTTC.